These T cell receptor beta chains were read from a single sample in a study of siplizumab effects on memory and regulatory T cells. Sequencing used immunoSEQ multiplex PCR; TCRdb keeps in-frame clones, though not all of them. This table has 45,000 to 50,000 clones, roughly 87% appearing once. Sequencing was carried out using naive CD8+ T cells sorted from blood. Receptors originate from a human donor in good health. Each CDR3 is given with its conserved first and last residue. Each record gives: clone size, D gene, J gene, V gene, CDR3 protein, CDR3 DNA. A D gene is named only where the DNA matches it firmly. Some rows mark clone size as missing; the rest say once, few, many or name a class of expanded clone.

>NA|NA|TRBJ1-5|TRBV10-3
CAISGTESNQPQHF
TGTGCCATCAGTGGAACAGAGAGCAATCAGCCCCAGCATTTT
>NA|NA|TRBJ2-3|TRBV12-5
CASNPGITDTQYF
TGTGCTAGTAATCCAGGGATAACAGATACGCAGTATTTT
>NA|NA|TRBJ1-5|TRBV5-8
CASSSKPWQPQHF
TGTGCCAGCAGCTCGAAACCCTGGCAGCCCCAGCATTTT
>NA|TRBD1|TRBJ2-7|TRBV12-5
CASGSGQGRAYEQYF
TGTGCTAGTGGTTCGGGACAGGGTAGAGCCTACGAGCAGTACTTC
>NA|NA|TRBJ1-5|TRBV19
CASSEGLFQPQHF
TGTGCCAGTAGTGAGGGACTATTTCAGCCCCAGCATTTT
>NA|TRBD1|TRBJ2-7|TRBV29-1
CSVRGQVYEQYF
TGCAGCGTTCGAGGACAGGTCTACGAGCAGTACTTC
>NA|NA|TRBJ2-2|TRBV11-3
CASSLPGGKNTGELFF
TGTGCCAGCAGCTTACCTGGGGGCAAGAACACCGGGGAGCTGTTTTTT
>NA|NA|TRBJ1-2|TRBV6-5
CASRGVAGRHGYTF
TGTGCCAGCAGGGGGGTCGCGGGGCGCCATGGCTACACCTTC
>NA|NA|TRBJ1-1|TRBV19
CASKFLGLDTEAFF
TGTGCCAGTAAATTTCTGGGCCTCGACACTGAAGCTTTCTTT
>NA|TRBD2|TRBJ2-3|TRBV4-1
CASSPNSGAADTQYF
TGCGCCAGCAGCCCAAATAGCGGGGCCGCAGATACGCAGTATTTT
>few|TRBD1|TRBJ1-5|TRBV2
CASSEATGQGQPQHF
TGTGCCAGCAGTGAAGCGACAGGGCAGGGGCAGCCCCAGCATTTT
>NA|TRBD2|TRBJ2-7|TRBV6-6
CASSLMTSGYEQYF
TGTGCCAGCAGTTTAATGACTAGCGGCTACGAGCAGTACTTC
>NA|TRBD1|TRBJ1-2|TRBV2
CASSEPGQGIYGYTF
TGTGCCAGCAGTGAACCTGGACAGGGGATCTATGGCTACACCTTC
>NA|NA|TRBJ2-5|TRBV4-1
CASSQAWGEETQYF
TGCGCCAGCAGCCAAGCGTGGGGGGAAGAGACCCAGTACTTC
>once|TRBD1|TRBJ1-2|TRBV29-1
CSAETGGNYGYTF
TGCAGCGCTGAAACAGGGGGCAACTATGGCTACACCTTC
>NA|TRBD1|TRBJ2-7|TRBV5-8
CASSLGQGDEQYF
TGTGCCAGCAGCTTGGGACAGGGGGACGAGCAGTACTTC
>once|NA|TRBJ2-7|TRBV4-1
CASSQDPPSEQYF
TGCGCCAGCAGCCAAGATCCCCCTTCCGAGCAGTACTTC
>NA|TRBD1|TRBJ2-7|TRBV5-6
CASSDVRQGVVEQYF
TGTGCCAGCAGCGACGTCAGACAGGGGGTCGTCGAGCAGTACTTC
>NA|NA|TRBJ2-7|TRBV7-9
CASSFTSQESDEQYF
TGTGCCAGCAGCTTTACGAGCCAGGAGAGCGACGAGCAGTACTTC
>NA|NA|TRBJ2-7|TRBV4-1
CASSQVGGTEYQYF
TGCGCCAGCAGCCAAGTGGGGGGGACAGAATACCAGTACTTC
>once|NA|TRBJ2-7|TRBV30
CAWREPWDRSHEQYF
TGTGCCTGGAGGGAACCCTGGGATAGATCCCACGAGCAGTACTTC
>NA|NA|TRBJ2-7|TRBV4-1
CASSPLGASYEQYF
TGCGCCAGCAGCCCACTCGGTGCCTCCTACGAGCAGTACTTC
>NA|NA|TRBJ2-1|TRBV2
CASSGSLGNEQFF
TGTGCCAGCAGTGGTTCTCTGGGGAATGAGCAGTTCTTC
>NA|NA|TRBJ2-7|TRBV7-9
CASSPRLADEQYF
TGTGCCAGCAGCCCGAGGCTAGCCGACGAGCAGTACTTC
>NA|NA|TRBJ2-7|TRBV5-4
CASSEIQGYEQYF
TGTGCCAGCAGCGAGATACAGGGCTACGAGCAGTACTTC
>NA|NA|TRBJ2-3|TRBV7-2
CASNKETWGGPDTQYF
TGTGCCAGCAACAAAGAGACCTGGGGGGGGCCTGATACGCAGTATTTT
>NA|TRBD1|TRBJ2-7|TRBV7-8
CASSFYGTGSYEQYF
TGTGCCAGCAGCTTCTATGGGACAGGGTCCTACGAGCAGTACTTC